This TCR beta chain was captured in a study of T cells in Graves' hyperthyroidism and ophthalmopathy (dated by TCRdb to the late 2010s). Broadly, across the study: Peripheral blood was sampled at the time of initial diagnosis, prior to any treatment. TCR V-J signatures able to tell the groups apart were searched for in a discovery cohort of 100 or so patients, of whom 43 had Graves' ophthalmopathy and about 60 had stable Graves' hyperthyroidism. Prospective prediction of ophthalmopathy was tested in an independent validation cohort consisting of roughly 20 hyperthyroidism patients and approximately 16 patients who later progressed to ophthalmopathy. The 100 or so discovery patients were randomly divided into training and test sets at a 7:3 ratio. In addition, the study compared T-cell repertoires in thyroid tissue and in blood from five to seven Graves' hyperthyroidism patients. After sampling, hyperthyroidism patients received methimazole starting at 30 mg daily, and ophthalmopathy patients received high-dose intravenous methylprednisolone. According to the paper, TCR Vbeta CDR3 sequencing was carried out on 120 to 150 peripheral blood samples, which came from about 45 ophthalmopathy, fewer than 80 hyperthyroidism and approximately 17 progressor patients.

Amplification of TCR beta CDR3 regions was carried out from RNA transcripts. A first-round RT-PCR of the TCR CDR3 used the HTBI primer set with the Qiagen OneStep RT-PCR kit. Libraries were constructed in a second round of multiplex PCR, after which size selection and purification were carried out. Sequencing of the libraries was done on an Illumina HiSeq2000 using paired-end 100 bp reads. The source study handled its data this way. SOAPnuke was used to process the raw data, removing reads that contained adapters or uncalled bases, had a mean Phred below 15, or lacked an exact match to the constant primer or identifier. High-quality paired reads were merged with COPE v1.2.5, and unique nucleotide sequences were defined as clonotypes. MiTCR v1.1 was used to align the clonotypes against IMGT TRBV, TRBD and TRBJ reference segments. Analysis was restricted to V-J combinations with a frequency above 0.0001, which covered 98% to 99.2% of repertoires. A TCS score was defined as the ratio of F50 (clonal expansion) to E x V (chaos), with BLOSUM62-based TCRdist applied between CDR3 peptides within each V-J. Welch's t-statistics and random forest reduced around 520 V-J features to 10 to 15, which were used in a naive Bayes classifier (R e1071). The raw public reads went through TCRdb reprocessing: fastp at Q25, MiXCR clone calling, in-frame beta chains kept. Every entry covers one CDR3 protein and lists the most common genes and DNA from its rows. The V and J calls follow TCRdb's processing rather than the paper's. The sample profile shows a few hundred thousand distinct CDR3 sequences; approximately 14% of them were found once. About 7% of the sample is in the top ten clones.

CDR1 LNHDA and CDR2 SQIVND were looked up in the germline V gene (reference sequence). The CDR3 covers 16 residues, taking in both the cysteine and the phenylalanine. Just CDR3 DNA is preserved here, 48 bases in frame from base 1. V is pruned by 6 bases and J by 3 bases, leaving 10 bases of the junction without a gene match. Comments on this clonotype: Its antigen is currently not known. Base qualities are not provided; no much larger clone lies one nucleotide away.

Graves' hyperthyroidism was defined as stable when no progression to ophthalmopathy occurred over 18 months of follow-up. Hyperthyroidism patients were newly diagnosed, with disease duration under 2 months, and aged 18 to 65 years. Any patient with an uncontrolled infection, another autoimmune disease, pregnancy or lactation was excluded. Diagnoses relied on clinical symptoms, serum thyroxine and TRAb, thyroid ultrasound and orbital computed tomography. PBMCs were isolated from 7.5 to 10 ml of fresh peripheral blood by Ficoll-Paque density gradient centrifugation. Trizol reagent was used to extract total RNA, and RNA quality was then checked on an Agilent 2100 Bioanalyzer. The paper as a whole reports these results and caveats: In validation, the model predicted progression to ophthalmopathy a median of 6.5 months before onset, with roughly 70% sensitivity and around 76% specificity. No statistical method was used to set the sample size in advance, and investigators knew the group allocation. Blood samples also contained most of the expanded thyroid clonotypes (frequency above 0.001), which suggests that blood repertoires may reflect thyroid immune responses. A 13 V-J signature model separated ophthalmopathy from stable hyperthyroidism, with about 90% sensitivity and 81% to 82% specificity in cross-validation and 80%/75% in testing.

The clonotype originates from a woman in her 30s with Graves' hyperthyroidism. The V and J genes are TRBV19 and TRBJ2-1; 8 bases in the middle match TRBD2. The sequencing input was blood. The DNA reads TGTGCCAGTAGCCAAACCCTAGCGGGTCACTACAATGAGCAGTTCTTC. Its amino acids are CASSQTLAGHYNEQFF.